This T cell receptor (beta chain) was obtained from a study of blood T cells in healthy people across ages. V lost 5 bases, J lost 3 bases, and 13 bases lay in between. The CDR3 loop spans 14 amino acids. In its sample, this clonotype was seen a few times. Its antigen remains unknown. Primers used in a second PCR of roughly 6 to 11 cycles were a sample-barcoded 5' primer and a J-beta primer mix. Every cDNA molecule bore a tag from a template-switch adaptor containing 12 random nucleotides. TCRdb ran MiXCR on the 5' RACE reads and lists one entry per CDR3 protein. The sample lists about 720,000 distinct CDR3 sequences; around 25% were seen once. Regarding the study as a whole: Older age coincided with a roughly linear decline in TCR beta diversity per million T cells.

This sample also appeared in a second study, on T cells of mothers and their children. That study reports: The shaping of TCR recombination output by thymic selection is similar in related and unrelated pairs.

This sequence joins TRBV12-3 or TRBV12-4 and TRBJ2-5, with D perhaps TRBD1 or TRBD2 (5 bases each). The TCR sequence derives from a boy aged 10-17 years in good health. Material for sequencing was blood. CDR3 in amino acids: CASSPLVGEETQYF. The CDR3 DNA is TGTGCCAGCAGTCCATTGGTGGGGGAAGAGACCCAGTACTTC.